These 13 T cell receptor beta chains were all obtained from the same sample, sequenced in a study of blood T cells in healthy people across ages. Primed by a sample-barcoded 5' primer and a J-beta primer mix, a second PCR proceeded for about 7 to 12 cycles. A single record per CDR3 protein comes from TCRdb applying MiXCR to the 5' RACE reads. The sample records about 570,000 distinct CDR3 sequences, about a quarter being singletons. These same data were also listed under a study on T cells of mothers and their children.

The sequenced sample consisted of blood. These receptors were obtained from a boy aged 2 to 10 in good health.

The chain uses TRBV3-1 and TRBJ1-2; TRBD1 aligns across 12 bases. V trimming: 4 bases; J trimming: 6 bases; junction bases outside the gene matches: 12. The CDR3 contains 17 residues. Germline assignment: CDR1 LGHDT and CDR2 YNNKEL (reference sequence). The CDR3 region is CASSLKGRDRGRDGYTF. The CDR3 coding sequence is TGTGCCAGCAGCCTAAAGGGAAGGGACAGGGGGCGAGATGGCTACACCTTC.

The V call is TRBV18, the J call TRBJ2-2, with D possibly matching TRBD2 (5 bases). Germline V CDR1 and CDR2: KGHSH, LQKENI. V was pared by 0 bases and J by 4 bases, with 12 bases between. The CDR3 extends over 16 amino acids. DNA for the CDR3: TGTGCCAGCTCACCACCGACCGGACTGACCACCGGGGAGCTGTTTTTT. Its translation is CASSPPTGLTTGELFF.

This clonotype was counted a few times. The rearrangement joins TRBV12-3 or TRBV12-4 to TRBJ1-5; possibly TRBD1 for D (5 bases). The CDR3 has 14 residues. V dropped 4 bases and J dropped 7 bases, with 14 bases sitting between them. The CDR3 DNA reads as TGTGCCAGCAGTTCGGGCAGGGTGGAACAGCCCCAGCATTTT. Encoded protein: CASSSGRVEQPQHF.

This chain joins TRBV6-5 and TRBJ2-5; possibly TRBD1 for D (6 bases). The V end lost 2 bases, the J end lost 3 bases, and 7 bases lay between the germline ends. This CDR3 has 13 amino acids. Germline assignment: CDR1 MNHEY and CDR2 SVGAGI. Here the CDR3 DNA reads TGTGCCAGCAGTTACGAGGGGGAAGAGACCCAGTACTTC. This translates into CASSYEGEETQYF.

This chain connects TRBV20-1 to TRBJ1-2; 9 nucleotides align to TRBD1. This CDR3 contains 14 residues. Trimming took 6 bases from V and 0 from J; bases not matched to a gene: 5. Germline lookup yields CDR1 DFQATT and CDR2 SNEGSKA (reference sequence). In nucleotides, the CDR3 is TGCAGTGCACACACAGGGGGCCCTAACTATGGCTACACCTTC. It translates to CSAHTGGPNYGYTF.

The CDR3 region is CASSQLAGLSNEQFF. The CDR3 DNA reads as TGCGCCAGCAGCCAACTAGCGGGCCTTTCCAATGAGCAGTTCTTC. The rearrangement links TRBV4-3 to TRBJ2-5, with 8 positions matching TRBD2. With the DNA end fitting TRBJ2-1 better, the J assignment may be wrong. Germline V lookup: CDR1 LGHNA, CDR2 YSLEER. The CDR3 consists of 15 residues.

The V gene is TRBV6-5, the J gene TRBJ2-7; weak D call: TRBD1 (5 bases). V was cut by 0 bases and J by 2 bases, with 11 bases left in between. This CDR3 region has 15 residues. Germline lookup yields CDR1 MNHEY and CDR2 SVGAGI. DNA for the CDR3: TGTGCCAGCAGTTACTCGACAGAGGCGACCTACGAGCAGTACTTC. Its translation is CASSYSTEATYEQYF.

The genes are TRBV20-1 and TRBJ1-4; D ambiguous. The CDR3 spans 14 residues. The V and J ends lost 0 bases and 0 bases respectively, with 5 bases between them. CDR1 DFQATT and CDR2 SNEGSKA come from the germline V gene (reference sequence). In DNA, the CDR3 is TGCAGTGCTAGAGATCAAACAACTAATGAAAAACTGTTTTTT. Amino acids: CSARDQTTNEKLFF.

J is TRBJ1-5 and V is TRBV3-1; TRBD1 aligns across 9 bases. The germline gives CDR1 LGHDT, CDR2 YNNKEL (reference sequence). The ends lost 0 bases at V and 4 bases at J; junction bases unmatched: 7. This CDR3 contains 17 residues. In nucleotides, the CDR3 is TGTGCCAGCAGCCAAGATCAGTCACAGGGGGCGAATCAGCCCCAGCATTTT. Protein: CASSQDQSQGANQPQHF.

The CDR3 coding sequence is TGTGCCAGCAGACTTCCCGGGAGGAACACTGAAGCTTTCTTT. Translating gives CASRLPGRNTEAFF. The chain combines TRBV6-5 with TRBJ1-1; no definite D call. The CDR3 spans 14 residues. Germline loops: CDR1 MNHEY, CDR2 SVGAGI. V lost 6 bases and J 1 base, leaving 12 bases between the germline ends.

There are a few counts of this clonotype. This chain connects TRBV30 to TRBJ2-6; D is possibly TRBD2 (6 bases). The CDR3 consists of 19 residues. CDR1 and CDR2 from the germline V gene are GTSNPN and SVGIG (reference sequence). Trimming removed 3 bases at V and 0 bases at J, with 21 bases between. The CDR3 nucleotides read TGTGCCTGGAGGGGGTTACCGGGACTGCGGACCTCTGGGGCCAACGTCCTGACTTTC. As protein: CAWRGLPGLRTSGANVLTF.

This clonotype showed up just a few times. J is TRBJ2-2 and V is TRBV12-3 or TRBV12-4; D possibly corresponds to TRBD1 (6 bases). The CDR3 loop spans 16 amino acids. Trimming removed 6 bases at V and 5 bases at J, with 19 bases between. In DNA form, the CDR3 reads TGTGCCAGCAGAGCCACAGGGTCCCCTGGGACCGGGGAGCTGTTTTTT. It specifies CASRATGSPGTGELFF.

As to this clonotype: This clone may be a read error of a much larger clone one base away. This is likely a read error, given that the CDR3 carries no conserved phenylalanine or tryptophan at its end. This rearrangement joins TRBV10-1 to TRBJ2-2; D is unresolved. The V end was cut by 11 bases, the J end by 10 bases, with 17 bases between. This CDR3 spans 12 amino acids. The germline gives CDR1 WNHNN, CDR2 SYGVQD (reference sequence). The CDR3 DNA is TGCGCCCAAAGGCCCAGACGGAAGGAGCTGTTTCTT. It encodes CAQRPRRKELFL.